This paragraph covers one TCR beta chain sequence. These data come from a study of Graves' ophthalmopathy and Graves' hyperthyroidism. The evidence that diagnosis relied on was clinical symptoms, serum thyroxine, TRAb, thyroid ultrasound and orbital computed tomography. The authors isolated PBMCs from 8 to 10 ml of fresh peripheral blood. Unmatched junction bases numbered 2, after V lost 6 bases and J lost 5 bases. The V gene's germline CDR1 is MNHNS and CDR2 SASEGT. The length of the CDR3 is 12 residues. RNA transcripts provided the template for amplifying TCR beta CDR3 regions. Scientists carried out first-round RT-PCR using HTBI primers and then a second-round multiplex PCR. TCRdb redid the calling of the multiplex PCR reads with MiXCR, one entry per CDR3 protein. The sample yields 680,000 or so distinct CDR3 sequences, about a fifth seen once.

The sequenced material came from peripheral blood. The receptor's source is a woman in her late teens or twenties with stable Graves' hyperthyroidism. Some clones in this sample may be carry-over from other donors' samples. The V gene is TRBV6-1, the J gene TRBJ2-7; 9 bases line up with TRBD1. DNA for the CDR3: TGTGCCAGCAGCCGGGACAGGGACGAGCAGTACTTC. It yields the protein CASSRDRDEQYF.